A single sample gave rise to the 24 T cell receptor beta chains below, sequenced in a study of OX40 agonist ivuxolimab in advanced cancers. Using immunoSEQ multiplex PCR, the repertoire was profiled, and TCRdb retains in-frame clones only, with some absent. The table includes 60,000 to 100,000 clones, over 85% detected once. This sample comprised CD4+ or CD8+ T cells sorted from blood, obtained in a trial of the OX40 agonist ivuxolimab. These receptors were collected from an adult with an advanced solid tumor such as melanoma, head and neck, liver or kidney cancer.

V is TRBV10-1 and J is TRBJ1-1, with D possibly matching TRBD1 (5 bases). The CDR3 loop spans 13 amino acids. V was trimmed by 6 bases and J by 5 bases, leaving 13 bases between them. Per the germline V gene, CDR1 is WNHNN and CDR2 is SYGVQD (reference sequence). The DNA of the CDR3 is TGCGCCAGCAGCCCAGGGCCTGAGACTGAAGCTTTCTTT. It codes for CASSPGPETEAFF.

This chain joins TRBV7-9 and TRBJ1-6, with D uncertain. Germline CDR1 SEHNR, CDR2 FQNEAQ (reference sequence). The CDR3 runs 14 residues. V lost 5 bases, J lost 9 bases, and 14 bases lay in between. The CDR3 region has the DNA TGTGCCAGCAGCAAGGACTCTTCGGGTTCACCCCTCCACTTT. This translates into CASSKDSSGSPLHF.

The chain recombines TRBV6-5 with TRBJ2-7; D tentatively fits TRBD1 or TRBD2 (6 bases each). From germline, CDR1 is MNHEY and CDR2 SVGAGI. The CDR3 runs to 15 residues. With 6 bases removed from V and 3 bases from J, the gap between germline ends came to 18 bases. CDR3 protein: CASRPQGRGYYEQYF. The CDR3 bases are TGTGCCAGCAGGCCGCAGGGGCGGGGTTACTACGAGCAGTACTTC.

CDR3 DNA: TGTGCCAGCAGTTGGGGCAGTTCTGGAAACACCATATATTTT. Translating it yields CASSWGSSGNTIYF. The chain uses TRBV28 and TRBJ1-3, with a weak D call TRBD1 (5 bases). The V gene's germline CDR1 is MDHEN and CDR2 SYDVKM. Trimming pared 4 bases from V and 1 base from J, leaving 8 bases between. CDR3 length: 14 residues.

This chain uses TRBV4-1 with TRBJ1-4; the D gene is possibly TRBD1 (5 bases). The germline V gene encodes CDR1 MGHRA and CDR2 YSYEKL. Trimming removed 0 bases at V and 12 bases at J, with 29 bases between. The CDR3 is 19 amino acids. The CDR3 loop reads CASSQDSAGTFLGAKELFF. CDR3 nucleotide sequence: TGCGCCAGCAGCCAAGATTCAGCAGGGACCTTCCTTGGGGCGAAGGAACTGTTTTTT.

The chain combines TRBV5-1 with TRBJ2-7; 8 bases are a match to TRBD1. The CDR3 is 16 residues long. Germline CDR1 reads SGHRS; CDR2 reads YFSETQ. After removal of 2 bases from V and 2 bases from J, the junction contained 9 bases not matched to a gene. The CDR3 sequence is CASSFLTGADPYEQYF. CDR3 DNA sequence: TGCGCCAGCAGCTTCTTGACAGGGGCAGATCCCTACGAGCAGTACTTC. The full variable domain, its missing parts supplied by reference TRBV5-1 and TRBJ2-7, is KAGVTQTPRYLIKTRGQQVTLSCSPISGHRSVSWYQQTPGQGLQFLFEYFSETQRNKGNFPGRFSGRQFSNSRSEMNVSTLELGDSALYLCASSFLTGADPYEQYFGPGTRLTVT.

The chain combines TRBV6-5 with TRBJ2-7; no clear D. The CDR3 contains 16 residues. Trimming removed 0 bases at V and 2 bases at J, with 14 bases between. Germline CDR1 and CDR2: MNHEY and SVGAGI. CDR3 coding DNA: TGTGCCAGCAGTTACTCGACAACTTCCCGCCCCTACGAGCAGTACTTC. It specifies CASSYSTTSRPYEQYF.

The chain recombines TRBV5-1 with TRBJ2-3; 14 bases line up with TRBD2. Germline trimming cut 4 bases from V and 4 bases from J; bases unmatched to any gene: 2. CDR3 length: 15 residues. Germline V gene data show CDR1 as SGHRS and CDR2 as YFSETQ. The CDR3 DNA follows: TGCGCCAGCAGCGGGACTAGCGGGGGCGCAGATACGCAGTATTTT. It translates to CASSGTSGGADTQYF.

Only one count was recorded for this clone. The J gene is TRBJ2-1, the V gene TRBV6-5; the D gene is possibly TRBD2 (5 bases). Germline CDR1 and CDR2: MNHEY and SVGAGI. The CDR3 is 13 amino acids. The V and J ends lost 8 bases and 9 bases respectively, with 17 bases between them. CDR3 amino acids: CASGTGSWGEQFF. As DNA, the CDR3 is TGTGCCAGCGGAACGGGGTCGTGGGGTGAGCAGTTCTTC.

Note on this clone: At the DNA level, this CDR3 is encoded by other sequences in the same sample as well. The chain recombines TRBV5-5 with TRBJ1-1; D perhaps matches TRBD1 (6 bases). Germline CDR1 is SGHKS and CDR2 is YYEKEE (reference sequence). V was pared by 2 bases and J by 1 base, with 6 bases between. CDR3 length equals 13 residues. In DNA form, the CDR3 reads TGTGCCAGCAGCTTAGGGGGGAACACTGAAGCTTTCTTT. Translated, it gives CASSLGGNTEAFF.

V and J are TRBV7-6 and TRBJ1-3; D unclear. CDR3 length equals 16 residues. The ends were cut back, 5 bases at V and 0 bases at J, with 14 bases in the middle. Germline CDR1 is SGHVS and CDR2 is FNYEAQ. CDR3 region: CASSRETALSGNTIYF. The CDR3 nucleotides are TGTGCCAGCAGCAGGGAGACGGCTCTCTCTGGAAACACCATATATTTT.

The rearrangement links TRBV9 to TRBJ1-5, with D possibly matching TRBD1 (6 bases). V gave up 0 bases and J gave up 7 bases, with 14 bases separating them. Germline CDR1 reads SGDLS; CDR2 reads YYNGEE. The CDR3 has 15 residues. The CDR3: CASSVGGGAGQPQHF. The CDR3 DNA reads as TGTGCCAGCAGCGTAGGGGGGGGCGCAGGACAGCCCCAGCATTTT.

The chain has TRBV7-2 and TRBJ2-1; D is possibly TRBD1 (6 bases). Germline V gene sequence: CDR1 SGHTA, CDR2 FQGNSA. Trimming took off 5 bases at V and 6 bases at J, with 17 bases between the two ends. This CDR3 spans 15 amino acids. CDR3 sequence: CASSPLRGRGNEQFF. Here the CDR3 DNA reads TGTGCCAGCAGCCCCCTAAGGGGGAGAGGCAATGAGCAGTTCTTC.

The rearrangement links TRBV19 to TRBJ1-2; no clear D. CDR1 and CDR2 from the germline V gene are LNHDA and SQIVND (reference sequence). V dropped 4 bases and J dropped 0 bases, with 6 bases sitting between them. The CDR3 length is 13 residues. The CDR3 region is CASSTVSNYGYTF. The CDR3 DNA reads TGTGCCAGTAGTACGGTATCTAACTATGGCTACACCTTC. The full variable domain, with the rest looked up from reference TRBV19 and TRBJ1-2, is DGGITQSPKYLFRKEGQNVTLSCEQNLNHDAMYWYRQDPGQGLRLIYYSQIVNDFQKGDIAEGYSVSREKKESFPLTVTSAQKNPTAFYLCASSTVSNYGYTFGSGTRLTVV.

The rearrangement joins TRBV4-3 to TRBJ2-3, with TRBD2 as a possible D gene (6 bases). Trimming shortened V by 4 bases and J by 8 bases, and 19 bases separated the two germline ends. The germline gives CDR1 LGHNA, CDR2 YSLEER. The length of the CDR3 is 15 residues. The CDR3 reads CASSLGTRGGGTQYF. In DNA form, the CDR3 reads TGCGCCAGCAGCCTAGGTACTCGGGGAGGAGGTACGCAGTATTTT.

The chain employs TRBV12-5 and TRBJ1-5; D unclear. V was trimmed by 6 bases and J by 6 bases, leaving 24 bases between them. Germline CDR1 is LGHNT and CDR2 is FRNRAP. The CDR3 is 17 amino acids. The CDR3 coding sequence is TGTGCTAGTGGCCTAGATGCTTCGGCGGGGTTGGGTCAGCCCCAGCATTTT. Protein product: CASGLDASAGLGQPQHF.

V usage is TRBV4-3 and J usage is TRBJ1-2; D is undetermined. The germline V gene encodes CDR1 LGHNA and CDR2 YSLEER. Trimming removed 1 base at V and 0 bases at J, with 9 bases between. The CDR3 loop spans 15 amino acids. The CDR3 protein is CASSQGLGTNYGYTF. The CDR3 DNA follows: TGCGCCAGCAGCCAAGGTTTGGGGACTAACTATGGCTACACCTTC.

The chain carries TRBV7-2 and TRBJ2-3; D ambiguous. The V end was cut by 5 bases, the J end by 5 bases, with 5 bases between. Germline assignment: CDR1 SGHTA and CDR2 FQGNSA. The CDR3 loop spans 11 amino acids. CDR3 in DNA: TGTGCCAGCAGCGCTCAAGATACGCAGTATTTT. Protein product: CASSAQDTQYF.

The J gene is TRBJ1-1, the V gene TRBV11-1; tentative D call: TRBD1 (6 bases). Trimming stripped 4 bases from V and 5 bases from J, with 17 bases between. CDR1 and CDR2 from the germline V gene are SGHAT and FQDESV (reference sequence). CDR3 length: 15 residues. The CDR3 region is CASSYQGHLGTEAFF. DNA of the CDR3: TGTGCCAGCAGCTACCAGGGACACCTGGGGACTGAAGCTTTCTTT.

The genes are TRBV4-3 and TRBJ2-3, with TRBD2 matching 7 bases. Trimming at V came to 4 bases and at J to 2 bases, leaving 9 bases not matched to a gene. This CDR3 has 16 residues. Germline V gene sequence: CDR1 LGHNA, CDR2 YSLEER. The DNA of the CDR3 is TGCGCCAGCAGCCTGTGGAGCGGGACCTTCACAGATACGCAGTATTTT. Protein product: CASSLWSGTFTDTQYF.

The chain links TRBV6-5 to TRBJ2-7, with 9 nucleotides matching TRBD1. V was pared by 6 bases and J by 2 bases, with 5 bases of the junction left unmatched. Germline V gene sequence: CDR1 MNHEY, CDR2 SVGAGI. The CDR3 loop spans 14 amino acids. In DNA, the CDR3 is TGTGCCAGCAGCTCGGGACAGGGAGCCTACGAGCAGTACTTC. Translated: CASSSGQGAYEQYF.

V usage is TRBV29-1 and J usage is TRBJ1-3; D is undetermined. This CDR3 region has 14 residues. The germline CDR1 and CDR2 sequences are SQVTM and ANQGSEA. Trimming left V 3 bases short and J 0 bases short, with 9 bases between. The CDR3 sequence is CSVEGLNSGNTIYF. The CDR3 coding sequence is TGCAGCGTTGAGGGTCTGAACTCTGGAAACACCATATATTTT.

The chain is built from TRBV7-9 and TRBJ2-3, with D perhaps matching TRBD2 (5 bases). The CDR3 length is 16 residues. Deletions cut 2 bases from V and 2 bases from J, with 14 bases between. The V gene's germline CDR1 is SEHNR and CDR2 FQNEAQ (reference sequence). CDR3 protein: CASSLSEGWNTDTQYF. The CDR3 bases are TGTGCCAGCAGCTTATCCGAGGGCTGGAACACAGATACGCAGTATTTT.

The rearrangement joins TRBV4-1 to TRBJ1-6, with a weak D call TRBD1 (5 bases). This CDR3 region has 14 residues. From germline, CDR1 is MGHRA and CDR2 YSYEKL. The V end lost 7 bases, the J end lost 7 bases, and 14 bases lay between the germline ends. CDR3 DNA sequence: TGCGCCAGCAACCCCCCGGACATCAATTCACCCCTCCACTTT. This gives the protein CASNPPDINSPLHF.